What follows are 11 T cell receptor beta chains derived from one specimen sequenced in a study of blood T cell repertoires in COVID-19. Sequencing used immunoSEQ multiplex PCR; TCRdb keeps in-frame clones, though not all of them. The sample holds around 400,000 clones, roughly 88% seen once. Material for sequencing was PBMCs or T cells enriched from blood (not recorded which). These receptors originate from a woman aged 18-29 years who had been exposed to COVID-19.

The chain recombines TRBV20-1 with TRBJ2-3, with unresolved D. The CDR3 runs to 14 residues. Germline V CDR1 and CDR2: DFQATT, SNEGSKA (reference sequence). With 3 bases removed from V and 6 bases from J, the gap between germline ends came to 16 bases. CDR3: CSASLPESSDTQYF. The CDR3, as DNA: TGCAGTGCTAGTCTCCCGGAGTCCTCGGATACGCAGTATTTT.

This clone turned up a few times. V usage is TRBV27 and J usage is TRBJ1-1, with 8 bases fitting TRBD1. CDR1 is MNHEY and CDR2 is SMNVEV in the germline V gene (reference sequence). This CDR3 has 14 amino acids. With 4 bases clipped from V and 5 bases from J, the junction kept 6 bases outside the gene matches. CDR3 region: CASSSGGAGTEAFF. CDR3 DNA: TGTGCCAGCAGTTCAGGGGGCGCGGGGACTGAAGCTTTCTTT.

This clone was seen a single time. The chain has TRBV29-1 and TRBJ2-1, with D maybe TRBD2 (7 bases). The CDR3 runs 16 residues. Per germline, CDR1 SQVTM and CDR2 ANQGSEA. Deletions cut 3 bases from V and 0 bases from J, with 15 bases between. The CDR3 DNA sequence: TGCAGCGTTGAGCTGGCGGGGGCCAGCTCCTACAATGAGCAGTTCTTC. Its protein is CSVELAGASSYNEQFF.

Concerning this clone itself: Other DNA sequences from this sample encode an identical CDR3 as well. The chain employs TRBV7-2 and TRBJ2-5, with D perhaps TRBD1 (6 bases). Per the germline V gene, CDR1 is SGHTA and CDR2 is FQGNSA. The V end lost 1 base, the J end lost 5 bases, and 8 bases lay between the germline ends. CDR3 length equals 13 residues. The CDR3 is CASSLVGGETQYF. The CDR3 DNA reads as TGTGCCAGCAGCTTAGTAGGGGGTGAGACCCAGTACTTC. Together with reference TRBV7-2 and TRBJ2-5, the CDR3 gives the full variable domain: GAGVSQSPSNKVTEKGKDVELRCDPISGHTALYWYRQSLGQGLEFLIYFQGNSAPDKSGLPSDRFSAERTGGSVSTLTIQRTQQEDSAVYLCASSLVGGETQYFGPGTRLLVL.

The rearrangement links TRBV4-2 to TRBJ1-2; 8 bases match TRBD1. The CDR3 runs 18 residues. With V trimmed by 0 bases and J by 8 bases, 17 bases remained unmatched. Germline V gene lookup returns CDR1 LGHNA and CDR2 YNFKEQ. In nucleotides, the CDR3 is TGTGCCAGCAGCCAAGACCCCACAGGGGGAGATAGTACTATGGGCTACACCTTC. Translation: CASSQDPTGGDSTMGYTF.

The chain carries TRBV10-3 and TRBJ1-4; D possibly corresponds to TRBD1 (5 bases). Trimming removed 8 bases from V and 2 bases from J, with 6 bases in between. The CDR3 is made up of 12 amino acids. The germline V gene encodes CDR1 ENHRY and CDR2 SYGVKD. CDR3 in amino acids: CAIGTTNEKLFF. For the CDR3, the DNA is TGTGCCATCGGGACTACTAATGAAAAACTGTTTTTT.

This sequence joins TRBV5-6 and TRBJ1-3; 9 positions agree with TRBD1. J gave up 0 bases and V 5 bases, and 9 bases lay outside the gene matches. Germline-derived CDR1 and CDR2 are SGHDT and YYEEEE. The CDR3 is 17 amino acids. CDR3 in amino acids: CASSSAGQGASGNTIYF. The CDR3 DNA is TGTGCCAGCAGTTCCGCGGGACAGGGCGCCTCTGGAAACACCATATATTTT.

The chain uses TRBV5-4 and TRBJ2-4, with a tentative D call TRBD2 (6 bases). V lost 3 bases to trimming and J lost 4 bases, with 14 bases between them. Per germline, CDR1 SGHNT and CDR2 YYREEE (reference sequence). This CDR3 has 15 residues. CDR3 DNA: TGTGCCAGCAGCTCCGCGCGGGACTCTAAAAACATTCAGTACTTC. Its protein is CASSSARDSKNIQYF.

The chain carries TRBV7-9 and TRBJ1-1, with D possibly matching TRBD1 (6 bases). The CDR3 extends over 14 amino acids. Trimming cost V 5 bases and J 1 base, with 11 bases left between them. Germline V gene lookup returns CDR1 SEHNR and CDR2 FQNEAQ (reference sequence). CDR3 bases: TGTGCCAGCAGCCGTTCAGGGGAGAACACTGAAGCTTTCTTT. Translating gives CASSRSGENTEAFF.

V and J are TRBV11-2 and TRBJ2-2, with 10 bases that match TRBD2. Germline CDR1 and CDR2: SGHAT and FQNNGV. After removal of 3 bases from V and 5 bases from J, the junction contained 6 bases not matched to a gene. This CDR3 is 16 amino acids long. In nucleotides, the CDR3 is TGTGCCAGCAGCTTCGATCTAGCGGGGGTTACCGGGGAGCTGTTTTTT. As protein: CASSFDLAGVTGELFF.

The chain combines TRBV19 with TRBJ2-1; 8 nucleotides line up with TRBD2. The CDR3 covers 13 residues. Germline values: CDR1 LNHDA, CDR2 SQIVND (reference sequence). The J segment lost 5 bases and the V segment lost 7 bases, leaving 4 bases of the junction unmatched. The CDR3 nucleotides read TGTGCCAGTAAGCGGCGGGAGGACAATGAGCAGTTCTTC. It is translated as CASKRREDNEQFF.